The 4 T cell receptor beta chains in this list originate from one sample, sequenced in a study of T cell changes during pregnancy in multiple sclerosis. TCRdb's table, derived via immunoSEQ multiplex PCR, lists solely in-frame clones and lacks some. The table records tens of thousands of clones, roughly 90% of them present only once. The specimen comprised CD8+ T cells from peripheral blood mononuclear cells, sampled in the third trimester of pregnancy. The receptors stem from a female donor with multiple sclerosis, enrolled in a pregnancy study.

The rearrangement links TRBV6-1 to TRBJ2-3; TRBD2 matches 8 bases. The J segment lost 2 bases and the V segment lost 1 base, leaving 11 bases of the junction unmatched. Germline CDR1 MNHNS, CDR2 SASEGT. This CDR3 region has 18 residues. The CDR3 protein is CASSEGVRGGLYTDTQYF. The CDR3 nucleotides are TGTGCCAGCAGTGAAGGAGTCCGGGGGGGCCTATACACAGATACGCAGTATTTT.

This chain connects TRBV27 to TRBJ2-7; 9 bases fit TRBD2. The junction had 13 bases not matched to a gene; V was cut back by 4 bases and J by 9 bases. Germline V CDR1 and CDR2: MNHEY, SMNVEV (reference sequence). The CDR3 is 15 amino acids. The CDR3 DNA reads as TGTGCCAGCAGTTGGCGGGGGGGCCGGAATCGAAGGCAGTACTTC. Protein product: CASSWRGGRNRRQYF.

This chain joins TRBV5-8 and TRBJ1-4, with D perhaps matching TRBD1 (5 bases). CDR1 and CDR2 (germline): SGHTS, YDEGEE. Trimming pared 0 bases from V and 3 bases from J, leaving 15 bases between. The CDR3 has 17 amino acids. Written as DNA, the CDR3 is TGTGCCAGCAGCTTGGTCGGGGGAACGGGGCCTAATGAAAAACTGTTTTTT. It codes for CASSLVGGTGPNEKLFF. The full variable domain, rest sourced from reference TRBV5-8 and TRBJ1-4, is EAGVTQSPTHLIKTRGQQATLRCSPISGHTSVYWYQQALGLGLQFLLWYDEGEERNRGNFPPRFSGRQFPNYSSELNVNALELEDSALYLCASSLVGGTGPNEKLFFGSGTQLSVL.

In DNA form, the CDR3 reads TGTGCCAGCAGTTTAGGGGCTAGGGGCACGAACACTGAAGCTTTCTTT. As protein: CASSLGARGTNTEAFF. The chain recombines TRBV27 with TRBJ1-1; TRBD1 is a possible D gene (5 bases). V lost 2 bases and J lost 1, with 14 bases in between. CDR1 and CDR2 from the germline V gene are MNHEY and SMNVEV (reference sequence). The CDR3 is 16 residues long.